This entry is about one TCR beta chain. The data originate from a study of T-cell memory formation after mild COVID-19. TCRdb redid the calling of the 5' RACE reads with MiXCR, one entry per CDR3 protein. The sample comprises about 560,000 distinct CDR3 sequences, about 22% of which are singletons, and about 8.4% rests with the top ten. This CDR3 is built from 15 residues. V lost 5 bases, J lost 6 bases, and 6 bases stayed unmatched. This receptor was identified in an adult woman who had mild COVID-19 (a few samples of this study predate the infection). Cell type and time point are not known. The chain couples TRBV12-3 or TRBV12-4 to TRBJ2-3, with 12 nucleotides matching TRBD2. Sample: PBMCs or a T cell subset sorted from them (not recorded which). For the CDR3, the DNA is TGTGCCAGCAGTCCTAGCGGGGGGGCGAGGGATACGCAGTATTTT. Residues: CASSPSGGARDTQYF.